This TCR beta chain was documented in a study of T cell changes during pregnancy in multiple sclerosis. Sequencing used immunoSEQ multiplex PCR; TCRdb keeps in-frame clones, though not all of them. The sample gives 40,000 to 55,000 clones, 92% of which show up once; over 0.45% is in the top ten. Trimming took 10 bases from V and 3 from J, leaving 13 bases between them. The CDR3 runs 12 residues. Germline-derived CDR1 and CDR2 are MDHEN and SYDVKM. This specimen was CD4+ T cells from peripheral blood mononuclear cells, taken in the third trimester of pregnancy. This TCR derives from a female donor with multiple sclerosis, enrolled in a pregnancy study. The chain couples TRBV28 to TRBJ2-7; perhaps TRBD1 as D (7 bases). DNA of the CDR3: TGTGCCACGGCAGGGGGACTCTACGAGCAGTACTTC. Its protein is CATAGGLYEQYF.